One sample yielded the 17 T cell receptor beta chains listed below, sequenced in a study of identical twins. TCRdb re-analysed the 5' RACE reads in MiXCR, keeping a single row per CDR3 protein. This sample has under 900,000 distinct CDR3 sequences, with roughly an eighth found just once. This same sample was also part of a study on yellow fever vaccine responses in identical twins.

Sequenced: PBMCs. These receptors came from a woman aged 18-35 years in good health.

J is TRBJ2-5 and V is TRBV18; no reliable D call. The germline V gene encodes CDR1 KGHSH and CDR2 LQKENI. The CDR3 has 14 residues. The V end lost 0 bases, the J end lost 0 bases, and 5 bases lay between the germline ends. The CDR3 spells CASSPPLYQETQYF. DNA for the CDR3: TGTGCCAGCTCACCACCCCTGTACCAAGAGACCCAGTACTTC.

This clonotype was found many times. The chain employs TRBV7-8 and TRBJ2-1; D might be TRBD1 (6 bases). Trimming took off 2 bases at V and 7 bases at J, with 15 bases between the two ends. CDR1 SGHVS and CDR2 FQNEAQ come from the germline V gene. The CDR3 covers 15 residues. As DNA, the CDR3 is TGTGCCAGCAGCTTAACCGGACAGCCTGTAAATGAGCAGTTCTTC. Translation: CASSLTGQPVNEQFF.

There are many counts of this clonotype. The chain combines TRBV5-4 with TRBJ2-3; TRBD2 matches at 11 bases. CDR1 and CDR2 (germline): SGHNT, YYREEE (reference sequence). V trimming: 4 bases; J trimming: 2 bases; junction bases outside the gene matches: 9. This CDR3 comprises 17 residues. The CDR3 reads CASSLRLAGTNTDTQYF. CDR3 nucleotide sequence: TGTGCCAGCAGCCTACGACTAGCGGGAACGAACACAGATACGCAGTATTTT. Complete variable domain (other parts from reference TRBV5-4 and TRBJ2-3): ETGVTQSPTHLIKTRGQQVTLRCSSQSGHNTVSWYQQALGQGPQFIFQYYREEENGRGNFPPRFSGLQFPNYSSELNVNALELDDSALYLCASSLRLAGTNTDTQYFGPGTRLTVL.

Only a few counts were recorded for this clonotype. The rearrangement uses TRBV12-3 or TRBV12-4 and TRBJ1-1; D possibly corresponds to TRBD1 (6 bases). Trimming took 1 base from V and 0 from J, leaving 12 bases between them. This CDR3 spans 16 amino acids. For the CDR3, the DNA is TGTGCCAGCAGTTTAGTCGGGGGGCGGATGAACACTGAAGCTTTCTTT. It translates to CASSLVGGRMNTEAFF.

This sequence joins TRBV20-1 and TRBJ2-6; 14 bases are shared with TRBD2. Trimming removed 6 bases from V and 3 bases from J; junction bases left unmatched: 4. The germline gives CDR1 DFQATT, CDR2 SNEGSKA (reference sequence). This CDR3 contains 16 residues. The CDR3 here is CSARLAGGRGANVLTF. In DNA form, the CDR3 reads TGCAGTGCCAGACTAGCGGGGGGGCGTGGGGCCAACGTCCTGACTTTC.

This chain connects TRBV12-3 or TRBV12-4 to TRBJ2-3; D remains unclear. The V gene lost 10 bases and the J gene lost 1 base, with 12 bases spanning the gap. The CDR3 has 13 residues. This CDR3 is CATSTGGTDTQYF. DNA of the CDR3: TGTGCCACATCCACCGGAGGCACAGATACGCAGTATTTT.

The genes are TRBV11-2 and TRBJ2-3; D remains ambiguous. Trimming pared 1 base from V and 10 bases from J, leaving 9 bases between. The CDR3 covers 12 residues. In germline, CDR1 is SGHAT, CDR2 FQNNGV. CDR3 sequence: CASSLGAVAQYF. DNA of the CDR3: TGTGCCAGCAGCTTAGGGGCGGTGGCGCAGTATTTT.

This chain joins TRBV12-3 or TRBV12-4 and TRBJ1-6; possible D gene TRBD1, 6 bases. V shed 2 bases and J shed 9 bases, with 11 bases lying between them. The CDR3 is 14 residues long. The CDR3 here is CASSLQQGSSPLHF. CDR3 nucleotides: TGTGCCAGCAGTTTACAACAGGGTAGTTCACCCCTCCACTTT.

The CDR3 loop is CASSGVLGATDTQYF. CDR3 bases: TGTGCCAGCAGTGGTGTCTTGGGAGCGACGGATACGCAGTATTTT. The chain links TRBV6-1 to TRBJ2-3, with D tentatively TRBD2 (5 bases). From germline, CDR1 is MNHNS and CDR2 SASEGT. The CDR3 is made up of 15 amino acids. The germline V and J ends were trimmed by 4 bases and 6 bases, with 17 bases remaining between them.

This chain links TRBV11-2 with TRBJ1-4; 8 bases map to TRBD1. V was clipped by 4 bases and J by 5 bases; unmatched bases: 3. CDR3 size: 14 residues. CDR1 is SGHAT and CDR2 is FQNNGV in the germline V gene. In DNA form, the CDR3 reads TGTGCCAGCAGCTCAGGGGGCTGGAATGAAAAACTGTTTTTT. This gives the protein CASSSGGWNEKLFF.

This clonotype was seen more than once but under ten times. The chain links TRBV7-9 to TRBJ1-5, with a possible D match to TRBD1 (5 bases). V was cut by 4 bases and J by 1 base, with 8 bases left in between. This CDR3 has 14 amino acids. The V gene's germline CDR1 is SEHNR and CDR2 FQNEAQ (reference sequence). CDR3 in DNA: TGTGCCAGCAGCTCAACAGGCAGCAATCAGCCCCAGCATTTT. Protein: CASSSTGSNQPQHF.

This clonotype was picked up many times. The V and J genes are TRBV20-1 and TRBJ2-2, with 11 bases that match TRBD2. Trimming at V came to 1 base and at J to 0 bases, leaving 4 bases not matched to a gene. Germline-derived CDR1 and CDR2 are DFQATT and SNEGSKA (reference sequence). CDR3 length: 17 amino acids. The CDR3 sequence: CSARAQTSGANTGELFF. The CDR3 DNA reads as TGCAGTGCTAGAGCCCAGACTAGCGGGGCGAACACCGGGGAGCTGTTTTTT.

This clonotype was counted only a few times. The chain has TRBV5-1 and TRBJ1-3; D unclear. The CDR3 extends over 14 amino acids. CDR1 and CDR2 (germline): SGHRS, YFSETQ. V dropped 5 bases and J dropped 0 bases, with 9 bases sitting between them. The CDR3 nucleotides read TGCGCCAGCAGGGAGACAACCTCTGGAAACACCATATATTTT. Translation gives CASRETTSGNTIYF. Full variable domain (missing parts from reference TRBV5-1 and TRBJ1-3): KAGVTQTPRYLIKTRGQQVTLSCSPISGHRSVSWYQQTPGQGLQFLFEYFSETQRNKGNFPGRFSGRQFSNSRSEMNVSTLELGDSALYLCASRETTSGNTIYFGEGSWLTVV.

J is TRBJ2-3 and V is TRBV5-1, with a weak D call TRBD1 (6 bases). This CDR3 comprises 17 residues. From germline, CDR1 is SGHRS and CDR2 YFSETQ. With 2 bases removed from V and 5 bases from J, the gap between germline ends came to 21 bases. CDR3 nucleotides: TGCGCCAGCAGCTTTAGGAGTCGAACAGGGAGTATAGATACGCAGTATTTT. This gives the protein CASSFRSRTGSIDTQYF.

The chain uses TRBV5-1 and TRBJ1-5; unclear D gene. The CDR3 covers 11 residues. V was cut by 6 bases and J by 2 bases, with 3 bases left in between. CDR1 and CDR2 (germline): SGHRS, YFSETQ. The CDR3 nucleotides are TGCGCCAGCACGGGCAATCAGCCCCAGCATTTT. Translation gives CASTGNQPQHF. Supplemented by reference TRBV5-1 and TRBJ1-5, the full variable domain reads KAGVTQTPRYLIKTRGQQVTLSCSPISGHRSVSWYQQTPGQGLQFLFEYFSETQRNKGNFPGRFSGRQFSNSRSEMNVSTLELGDSALYLCASTGNQPQHFGDGTRLSIL.

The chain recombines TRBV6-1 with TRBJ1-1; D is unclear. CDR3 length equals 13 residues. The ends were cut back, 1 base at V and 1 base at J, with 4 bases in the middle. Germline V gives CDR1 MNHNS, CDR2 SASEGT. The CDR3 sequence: CASSEVPNTEAFF. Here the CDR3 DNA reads TGTGCCAGCAGTGAAGTCCCGAACACTGAAGCTTTCTTT.

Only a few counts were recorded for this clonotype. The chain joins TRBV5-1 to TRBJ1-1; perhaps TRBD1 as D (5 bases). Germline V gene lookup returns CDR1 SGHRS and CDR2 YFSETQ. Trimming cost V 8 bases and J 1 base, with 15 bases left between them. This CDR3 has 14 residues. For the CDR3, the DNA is TGCGCCAGTTTTCTTGGGGGGGGGAACACTGAAGCTTTCTTT. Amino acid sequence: CASFLGGGNTEAFF.